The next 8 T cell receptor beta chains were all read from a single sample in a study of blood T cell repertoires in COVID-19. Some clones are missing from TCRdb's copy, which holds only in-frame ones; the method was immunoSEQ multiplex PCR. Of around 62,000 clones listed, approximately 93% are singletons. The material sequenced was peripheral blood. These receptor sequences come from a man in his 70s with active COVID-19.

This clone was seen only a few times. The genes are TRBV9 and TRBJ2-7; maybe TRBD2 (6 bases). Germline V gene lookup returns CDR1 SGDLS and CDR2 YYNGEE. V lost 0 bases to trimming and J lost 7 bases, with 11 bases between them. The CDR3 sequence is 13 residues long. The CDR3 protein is CASSVGQAGEQYF. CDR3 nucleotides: TGTGCCAGCAGCGTAGGGCAGGCGGGGGAGCAGTACTTC.

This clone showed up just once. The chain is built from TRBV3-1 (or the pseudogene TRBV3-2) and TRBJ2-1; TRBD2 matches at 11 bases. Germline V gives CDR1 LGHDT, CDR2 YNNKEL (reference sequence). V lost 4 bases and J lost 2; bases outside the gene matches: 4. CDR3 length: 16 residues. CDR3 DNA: TGTGCCAGCAGCCGCCGACTAGCGGGGACCTACAATGAGCAGTTCTTC. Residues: CASSRRLAGTYNEQFF.

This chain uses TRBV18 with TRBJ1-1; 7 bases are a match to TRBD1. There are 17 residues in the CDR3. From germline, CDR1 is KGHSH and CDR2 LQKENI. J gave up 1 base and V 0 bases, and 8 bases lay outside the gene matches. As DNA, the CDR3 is TGTGCCAGCTCACCACCGGGAACAGGGGTTCGGAACACTGAAGCTTTCTTT. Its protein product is CASSPPGTGVRNTEAFF.

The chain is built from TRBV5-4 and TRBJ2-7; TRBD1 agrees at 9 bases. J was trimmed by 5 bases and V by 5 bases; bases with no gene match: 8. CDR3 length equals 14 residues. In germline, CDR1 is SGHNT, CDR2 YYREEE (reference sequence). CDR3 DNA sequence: TGTGCCAGCAGTACAGGGGGCGGTTATGACGAGCAGTACTTC. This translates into CASSTGGGYDEQYF.

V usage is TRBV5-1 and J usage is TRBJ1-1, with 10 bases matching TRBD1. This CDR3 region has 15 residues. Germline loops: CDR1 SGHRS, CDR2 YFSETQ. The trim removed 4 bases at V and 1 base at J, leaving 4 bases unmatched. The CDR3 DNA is TGCGCCAGCAGCCCGGGACAGGGGACGAACACTGAAGCTTTCTTT. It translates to CASSPGQGTNTEAFF. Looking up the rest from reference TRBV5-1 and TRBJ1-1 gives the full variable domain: KAGVTQTPRYLIKTRGQQVTLSCSPISGHRSVSWYQQTPGQGLQFLFEYFSETQRNKGNFPGRFSGRQFSNSRSEMNVSTLELGDSALYLCASSPGQGTNTEAFFGQGTRLTVV.

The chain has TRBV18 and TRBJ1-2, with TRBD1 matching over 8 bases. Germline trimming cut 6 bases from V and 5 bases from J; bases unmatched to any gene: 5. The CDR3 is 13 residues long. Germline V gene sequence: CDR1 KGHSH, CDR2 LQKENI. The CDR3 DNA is TGTGCCAGCTCTCAACAGGGGGGGTATGGCTACACCTTC. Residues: CASSQQGGYGYTF.

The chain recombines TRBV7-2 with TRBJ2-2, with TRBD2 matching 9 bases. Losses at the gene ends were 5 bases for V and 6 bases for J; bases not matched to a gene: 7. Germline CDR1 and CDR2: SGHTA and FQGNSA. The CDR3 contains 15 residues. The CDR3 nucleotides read TGTGCCAGCAGCCATAGCGGGGGCCTCCCCGGGGAGCTGTTTTTT. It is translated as CASSHSGGLPGELFF.

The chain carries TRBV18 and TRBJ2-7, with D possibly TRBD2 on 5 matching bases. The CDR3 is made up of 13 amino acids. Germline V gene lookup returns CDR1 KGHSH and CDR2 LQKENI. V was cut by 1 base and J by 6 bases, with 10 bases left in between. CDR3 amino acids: CASSPRAEGEQYV. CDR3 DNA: TGTGCCAGCTCACCACGGGCCGAGGGCGAGCAGTACGTC.